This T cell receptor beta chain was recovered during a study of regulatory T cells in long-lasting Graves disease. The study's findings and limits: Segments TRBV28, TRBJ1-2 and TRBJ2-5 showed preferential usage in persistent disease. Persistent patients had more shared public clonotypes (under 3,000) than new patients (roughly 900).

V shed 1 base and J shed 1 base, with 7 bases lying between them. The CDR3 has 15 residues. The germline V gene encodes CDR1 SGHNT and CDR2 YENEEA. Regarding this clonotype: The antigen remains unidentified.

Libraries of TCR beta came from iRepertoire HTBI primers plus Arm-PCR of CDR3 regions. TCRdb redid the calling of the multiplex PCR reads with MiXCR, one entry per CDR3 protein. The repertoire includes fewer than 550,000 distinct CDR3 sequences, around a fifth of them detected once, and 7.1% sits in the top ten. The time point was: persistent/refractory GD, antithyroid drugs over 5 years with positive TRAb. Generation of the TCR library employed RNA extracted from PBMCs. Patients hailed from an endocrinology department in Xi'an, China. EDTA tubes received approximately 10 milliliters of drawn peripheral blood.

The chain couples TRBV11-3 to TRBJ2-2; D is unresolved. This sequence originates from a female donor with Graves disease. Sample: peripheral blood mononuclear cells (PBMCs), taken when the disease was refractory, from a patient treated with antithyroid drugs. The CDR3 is CASSLGFGNTGELFF. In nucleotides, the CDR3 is TGTGCCAGCAGCTTAGGTTTTGGGAACACCGGGGAGCTGTTTTTT.